These 13 T cell receptor beta chains originate from one sample sequenced in a study of vaccination effects on CD4 cells after COVID-19. Their cognate antigens are unknown. Before sequencing took place, the ViraFEST assay used viral peptide pools to expand antigen-specific CD4+ T cells. Having been cultured for about 10 days, the cells underwent CD4+ T cell isolation. No vaccinee had earlier SARS-CoV-2 infection, and nucleocapsid antibodies were negative. Only in-frame clones appear in the TCRdb table, and some are missing; sequencing was by immunoSEQ multiplex PCR. The repertoire holds some 69,000 clones, with around 69% as singletons. The specimen was CD4+ T cells from PBMCs cultured with HCoV-NL63 spike peptides, collected before COVID-19 vaccination. These receptors originate from a human donor who received a COVID-19 vaccine.

The J gene is TRBJ1-5, the V gene TRBV6-6, with D hard to call. V lost 6 bases and J 3 bases, leaving 12 bases between the germline ends. CDR3 length: 14 amino acids. Germline lookup yields CDR1 MNHNY and CDR2 SVGAGI (reference sequence). The DNA of the CDR3 is TGTGCCAGCAGGATGGACGGGTACAATCAGCCCCAGCATTTT. Amino acid sequence: CASRMDGYNQPQHF.

The chain joins TRBV3-1 (or the pseudogene TRBV3-2) to TRBJ1-1, with 10 bases identical to TRBD1. Germline values: CDR1 LGHDT, CDR2 YNNKEL (reference sequence). The CDR3 covers 13 residues. V shed 10 bases and J 5 bases; nucleotides not matched to a gene: 7. CDR3 protein: CATRDRGWTEAFF. CDR3 coding DNA: TGTGCCACCCGGGACAGGGGATGGACTGAAGCTTTCTTT.

The CDR3 loop reads CASGLVFREDGYTF. The CDR3 region has the DNA TGTGCTAGTGGTTTGGTCTTCAGGGAGGATGGCTACACCTTC. This rearrangement joins TRBV12-5 to TRBJ1-2; maybe TRBD1 (5 bases). CDR1 is LGHNT, CDR2 FRNRAP, per germline. The length of the CDR3 is 14 residues. Trimming removed 0 bases from V and 6 bases from J, with 11 bases in between.

V usage is TRBV5-1 and J usage is TRBJ1-1; D gene ambiguous. The ends were cut back, 2 bases at V and 0 bases at J, with 5 bases in the middle. Germline V gene data show CDR1 as SGHRS and CDR2 as YFSETQ. The CDR3 length is 13 residues. This CDR3 reads CASSFLMNTEAFF. The DNA for the CDR3 is TGCGCCAGCAGCTTTCTAATGAACACTGAAGCTTTCTTT. The whole variable domain, filled in from reference TRBV5-1 and TRBJ1-1, reads KAGVTQTPRYLIKTRGQQVTLSCSPISGHRSVSWYQQTPGQGLQFLFEYFSETQRNKGNFPGRFSGRQFSNSRSEMNVSTLELGDSALYLCASSFLMNTEAFFGQGTRLTVV.

The chain is built from TRBV4-1 and TRBJ2-3; TRBD2 might be the D (6 bases). Germline lookup yields CDR1 MGHRA and CDR2 YSYEKL. The V end lost 4 bases, the J end lost 2 bases, and 16 bases lay between the germline ends. The CDR3 is 16 amino acids. CDR3 loop: CASSPPAGHITDTQYF. CDR3 nucleotides: TGCGCCAGCAGCCCTCCAGCGGGTCACATCACAGATACGCAGTATTTT.

In this sample, this clone turned up a few times. J is TRBJ2-4 and V is TRBV7-3; tentatively, D is TRBD2 (6 bases). Looked up from germline, CDR1 is SGHTA and CDR2 is FQGTGA. CDR3 length equals 15 residues. V gave up 5 bases and J gave up 5 bases, with 16 bases separating them. The CDR3 loop is CASSLDSGPENIQYF. Here the CDR3 DNA reads TGTGCCAGCAGCCTAGATAGCGGCCCCGAAAACATTCAGTACTTC.

The V and J genes are TRBV6-1 and TRBJ1-6; 11 bases fit TRBD1. Germline CDR1 MNHNS, CDR2 SASEGT. The CDR3 spans 14 residues. Trimming at V came to 6 bases and at J to 11 bases, leaving 6 bases not matched to a gene. The chain's CDR3 is CASREGQGVAPLHF. CDR3 DNA: TGTGCCAGCAGGGAGGGACAGGGGGTTGCACCCCTCCACTTT.

J is TRBJ1-4 and V is TRBV18, with TRBD1 as a possible D gene (5 bases). This CDR3 has 15 amino acids. The germline CDR1 and CDR2 sequences are KGHSH and LQKENI. V was cut by 6 bases and J by 6 bases, with 17 bases left in between. The CDR3 nucleotides are TGTGCCAGCTCCGACCAGGGCCAGGGACATGAAAAACTGTTTTTT. Protein product: CASSDQGQGHEKLFF. The full variable domain, its missing parts supplied by reference TRBV18 and TRBJ1-4, is NAGVMQNPRHLVRRRGQEARLRCSPMKGHSHVYWYRQLPEEGLKFMVYLQKENIIDESGMPKERFSAEFPKEGPSILRIQQVVRGDSAAYFCASSDQGQGHEKLFFGSGTQLSVL.

This chain joins TRBV5-1 and TRBJ2-5; 12 nucleotides agree with TRBD2. Per the germline V gene, CDR1 is SGHRS and CDR2 is YFSETQ. This CDR3 has 17 amino acids. J gave up 9 bases and V 1 base, and 13 bases lay outside the gene matches. The CDR3 coding sequence is TGCGCCAGCAGCTTGATCGGTCTAGCGGGGGGGCCCGAGGCCCAGTACTTC. Translating gives CASSLIGLAGGPEAQYF.

The V and J genes are TRBV19 and TRBJ2-5, with 7 positions matching TRBD1. The CDR3 is 13 amino acids. Trimming cost V 10 bases and J 5 bases; bases outside gene matches: 10. Germline lookup yields CDR1 LNHDA and CDR2 SQIVND (reference sequence). The CDR3 DNA reads TGTGCCACTATCGACAGGGCCAGGGAGACCCAGTACTTC. Translation: CATIDRARETQYF. The whole variable domain, filled in from reference TRBV19 and TRBJ2-5, reads DGGITQSPKYLFRKEGQNVTLSCEQNLNHDAMYWYRQDPGQGLRLIYYSQIVNDFQKGDIAEGYSVSREKKESFPLTVTSAQKNPTAFYLCATIDRARETQYFGPGTRLLVL.

The chain has TRBV10-2 and TRBJ1-6, with D hard to call. Per germline, CDR1 WSHSY and CDR2 SAAADI. CDR3 length: 13 amino acids. The V end was cut by 4 bases, the J end by 6 bases, with 7 bases between. CDR3 nucleotide sequence: TGCGCCAGCAGTGCGGGGTTTAATTCACCCCTCCACTTT. This gives the protein CASSAGFNSPLHF.

The chain joins TRBV19 to TRBJ2-1, with D perhaps TRBD1 (7 bases). The V end was cut by 7 bases, the J end by 0 bases, with 13 bases between. The V gene's germline CDR1 is LNHDA and CDR2 SQIVND (reference sequence). This CDR3 region has 15 residues. The CDR3 nucleotides read TGTGCCAGTACCCCAGGGGGGAGCTCCTACAATGAGCAGTTCTTC. Its protein is CASTPGGSSYNEQFF.

V usage is TRBV4-1 and J usage is TRBJ2-7; 13 bases map to TRBD2. This CDR3 has 18 amino acids. Trimming removed 4 bases from V and 1 base from J; junction bases left unmatched: 10. Germline assignment: CDR1 MGHRA and CDR2 YSYEKL. CDR3 in amino acids: CASSPLWTSGGLSYEQYV. The CDR3 DNA is TGCGCCAGCAGCCCCCTATGGACTAGCGGGGGCTTGTCCTACGAGCAGTACGTC.